The T cell receptor (beta chain) described here comes from a study of early T cells in non-severe SARS-CoV-2 infection. The table lists this clonotype with many counts. The antigen remains undetermined. TCRdb re-analysed the 5' RACE reads in MiXCR, keeping a single row per CDR3 protein. This table has approximately 76,000 distinct CDR3 sequences, about 12% appearing once. V was pared by 4 bases and J by 0 bases, with 9 bases between. Germline-derived CDR1 and CDR2 are SGHRS and YFSETQ. The CDR3 consists of 14 residues. Study conclusions and caveats: The matching step, a VDJdb search, favored anti-spike CD8 responses and missed private and CD4 specificities.

This TCR came from an adult who was a healthcare worker with PCR-confirmed SARS-CoV-2 infection or an uninfected control (not recorded which). The chain is built from TRBV5-1 and TRBJ2-3; unclear D gene. The sequencing input was whole blood. In DNA, the CDR3 is TGCGCCAGCAGCATAGACCCTAGCACAGATACGCAGTATTTT. The encoded protein is CASSIDPSTDTQYF.